The clone carrying this TCR beta chain was counted only a few times. Authors' data handling: Reference gene primer amplification in the assay estimated nucleated cell counts. Sequencing was performed with immunoSEQ multiplex PCR; in TCRdb, only in-frame clones are kept and a portion is missing. Clone size and V and J calls were adopted from that table, with D and trimming inferred from the DNA. Of hundreds of thousands of clones in the sample, around 87% are singletons; the top ten hold about 1.2%. The germline V gene encodes CDR1 SGHRS and CDR2 YFSETQ. V trimming: 4 bases; J trimming: 6 bases; junction bases outside the gene matches: 6. This CDR3 is built from 16 residues. The source of the sample is a study of blood T cell repertoires in COVID-19. Study-level background: The origin of the acute and convalescent COVID-19 samples was the United States, Italy and Spain. Nucleic acid was either cDNA or gDNA, and it came from T cells, B-cell-depleted T cells, or PBMCs.

The sample consisted of peripheral blood. The J gene is TRBJ2-1, the V gene TRBV5-1; TRBD2 agrees at 14 bases. This receptor was taken from a man between 70 and 80 years old with acute or convalescent COVID-19. In nucleotides, the CDR3 is TGCGCCAGCAGCCTGAAGACTAGCGGGAGGGCCAATGAGCAGTTCTTC. Translated: CASSLKTSGRANEQFF.